The rows below give T cell receptor beta chains drawn from one sample of a study of OX40 agonist ivuxolimab in advanced cancers. Produced via immunoSEQ multiplex PCR; TCRdb's table is partial and in-frame only. The sample shows 40,000 or so clones, around 85% of them seen only once. Sequenced material: CD4+ or CD8+ T cells sorted from blood, taken in a trial of the OX40 agonist ivuxolimab. These TCRs come from an adult with an advanced solid tumor such as melanoma, head and neck, liver or kidney cancer. CDR3s include the opening cysteine and the closing phenylalanine or tryptophan. The order of the fields is V gene, D gene, J gene, clone size, CDR3 protein, CDR3 DNA. A D gene is named only where the DNA matches it firmly. Expanded clones are given a class, and other clones once, few, many or no size at all.

TRBV30	-	TRBJ1-1	-	CAWMWNTEAFF	TGTGCCTGGATGTGGAACACTGAAGCTTTCTTT
TRBV28	-	TRBJ2-5	once	CASSLDWVQVETQYF	TGTGCCAGCAGTTTAGATTGGGTACAGGTGGAGACCCAGTACTTC
TRBV15	-	TRBJ2-3	-	CATSREGWNTQYF	TGTGCCACCAGCAGAGAAGGCTGGAATACGCAGTATTTT
TRBV13	TRBD2	TRBJ2-3	-	CASSVRLAGVSDTQYF	TGTGCCAGCAGCGTTCGACTAGCGGGAGTATCAGATACGCAGTATTTT
TRBV7-9	-	TRBJ2-5	-	CASSRLGKPETQYF	TGTGCCAGCAGCCGCCTCGGGAAACCGGAGACCCAGTACTTC
TRBV18	TRBD2	TRBJ2-5	-	CASSQVTSGQETQYF	TGTGCCAGCTCACAAGTGACTAGCGGGCAAGAGACCCAGTACTTC
TRBV2	TRBD1	TRBJ1-5	-	CASKKTGGWAPNQPQHF	TGTGCCAGCAAGAAGACAGGGGGCTGGGCCCCCAATCAGCCCCAGCATTTT
TRBV7-9	-	TRBJ1-5	-	CASSSKGPGHQPQHF	TGTGCCAGCAGCTCGAAGGGCCCGGGCCATCAGCCCCAGCATTTT
TRBV5-1	TRBD2	TRBJ2-5	-	CASSLSGGGEETQYF	TGCGCCAGCAGCTTAAGTGGGGGAGGGGAAGAGACCCAGTACTTC
TRBV6-4	-	TRBJ1-2	-	CASSEDTANYGYTF	TGTGCCAGCAGTGAGGATACAGCTAACTATGGCTACACCTTC
TRBV5-1	-	TRBJ2-2	-	CASSRGGTGELFF	TGCGCCAGCAGCCGGGGAGGCACCGGGGAGCTGTTTTTT
TRBV18	-	TRBJ2-7	-	CASSPGANSYEQYF	TGTGCCAGCTCACCAGGGGCTAACTCCTACGAGCAGTACTTC
TRBV6-5	-	TRBJ2-7	-	CASVGAEKKHEQYF	TGTGCCAGCGTGGGGGCAGAAAAAAAGCACGAGCAGTACTTC
TRBV5-1	TRBD1	TRBJ1-6	-	CASSRTGTAYSPLHF	TGCGCCAGCAGCAGGACCGGGACAGCTTATTCACCCCTCCACTTT
TRBV9	-	TRBJ2-3	-	CASSRVTDTQYF	TGTGCCAGCTCCAGGGTCACAGATACGCAGTATTTT